This TCR beta chain was sequenced in a study of molecular identifiers for immune sequencing clone quantification. Germline V gene lookup returns CDR1 GTSNPN and CDR2 SVGIG (reference sequence). V was trimmed by 4 bases and J by 0 bases, leaving 10 bases between them. The CDR3 length is 14 residues. TCRdb called the PCR reads again in MiXCR, with one record for every CDR3 protein. The profile shows over 600,000 distinct CDR3 sequences, 15% to 20% of them singletons. The receptor comes from a human donor in good health. Some libraries in this study had Jurkat cell RNA spiked in. Specimen: naive CD8+ T cells from blood, with Jurkat cell RNA spiked in. As to subset: FACS-sorted CD8+CD4-CCR7+CD45RA+ naive T cells. The V call is TRBV30, the J call TRBJ2-1, with D perhaps TRBD1 (5 bases). The CDR3 protein is CAWNRGSSYNEQFF. CDR3 bases: TGTGCCTGGAATAGGGGTAGCTCCTACAATGAGCAGTTCTTC. The variable domain in full, with the rest retrieved from reference TRBV30 and TRBJ2-1, is SQTIHQWPATLVQPVGSPLSLECTVEGTSNPNLYWYRQAAGRGLQLLFYSVGIGQISSEVPQNLSASRPQDRQFILSSKKLLLSDSGFYLCAWNRGSSYNEQFFGPGTRLTVL.